This T cell receptor (beta chain) was observed in a study of blood T cell repertoires in COVID-19 (TCRdb year 2020). With respect to the entire study: Samples covering the acute and convalescent phases of COVID-19 were provided by collaborators in the United States, Italy and Spain. The prospective study material was composed of cDNA or gDNA derived from T cells, B-cell-depleted T cells, or PBMCs. Subjects who had been exposed to COVID-19, were actively infected with it, or had recovered from it provided the deeply sampled blood TCRbeta repertoires that made up the dataset. The repertoires were released in a freely available public database intended as a resource for research on the immune response to SARS-CoV-2. The samples were drawn from the first 160 participants of the ongoing ImmuneRACE study and from about 1,200 subjects provided by 6 global collaborators. Sample metadata almost always included a de-identified subject ID, COVID-19 status, age in years and sex. Where HLA class I and class II types were available, the types were taken from metadata supplied by the sample provider, not from assay-based typing. General study outcomes and caveats: How much clinical and demographic metadata was included differed by source and by participant, and the metadata was provided uncurated.

At one collaborating source in Seattle, patients were enrolled during active infection and were followed longitudinally through the course of disease. The collaborating institutions used their own protocols to collect whole blood in K2EDTA tubes. For TCRbeta analysis, collaborator samples were shipped as frozen whole blood, as isolated PBMCs, or as DNA extracted from either sample type. CDR1 SGDLS and CDR2 YYNGEE are derived from the germline V gene. The cysteine opens and the phenylalanine closes a CDR3 of 15 amino acids. Of all the DNA, just the CDR3 is kept, 45 bases in frame from base 1. V lost 4 bases and J lost 0 bases; the stretch between them is 8 bases long. TCRbeta CDR3 regions were amplified from genomic DNA using the immunoSEQ Assay, a bias-controlled multiplex PCR. Under the source paper's analysis protocol: Within the assay, amplification of reference gene primers was used to estimate how many nucleated cells each sample contained. To quantify the absolute abundance of each unique TCRbeta CDR3 rearrangement, sequence reads were collapsed and filtered. Productive Simpson clonality was computed per sample as the square root of Simpson's diversity index over productive rearrangements. This immuneACCESS table, as held by TCRdb, lists in-frame sequences with V and J called but not all clones. Of the missing ones, under half trace to an unresolved V gene in checked studies; the others have no known cause. That table supplies the V and J calls and clone size; D and trimming were determined from the DNA. Within this sample are roughly 200,000 clones, with 82% of them counted one time only. The top ten clonotypes cover roughly 8% of the sample.

This clone was observed once. The clone's antigen remains unknown. Qualities for individual bases were not recorded, and no much larger clone is one base off. This clonotype was sampled from an elderly woman with COVID-19, enrolled during active disease. The rearranged chain carries TRBV9 and TRBJ2-6; the D gene is not confidently resolved. Sequencing was done on a sample of peripheral blood. The CDR3 protein: CASSTGNSGANVLTF. The bases read TGTGCCAGCAGCACGGGTAACTCTGGGGCCAACGTCCTGACTTTC.